This TCR beta chain came from a study of blood T cell repertoires in COVID-19. Across the study: Acute and convalescent COVID-19 samples came from the United States, Italy and Spain.

The CDR3 is made up of 15 amino acids. Trimming at V came to 7 bases and at J to 3 bases, leaving 5 bases not matched to a gene. Per the germline V gene, CDR1 is LNHDA and CDR2 is SQIVND (reference sequence). Using immunoSEQ multiplex PCR, the repertoire was profiled, and TCRdb retains in-frame clones only, with some absent. The sample shows around 500,000 clones, around nine tenths of them seen only once. Researchers sorted participants into cohorts using their self-reported clinical history. The chain links TRBV19 to TRBJ2-2, with TRBD2 matching 10 bases. What was sequenced was PBMCs or T cells enriched from blood (not recorded which). The receptor's source is a woman aged 60 to 75 who had recovered from COVID-19. The CDR3 region has the DNA TGTGCCAGTACACTAGCGGGGCCCCACACCGGGGAGCTGTTTTTT. Translated: CASTLAGPHTGELFF.